This T cell receptor beta chain was observed in a study of blood T cells in healthy people across ages. Combining a sample-barcoded 5' primer with a J-beta primer mix, a second PCR ran for roughly 7 to 12 cycles. TCRdb ran MiXCR on the 5' RACE reads and lists one entry per CDR3 protein. This table holds some 1.4 million distinct CDR3 sequences, approximately 40% found once. The CDR3 consists of 14 residues. Looked up from germline, CDR1 is MNHNY and CDR2 is SVGAGI (reference sequence). With 10 bases removed from V and 3 bases from J, the gap between germline ends came to 16 bases. Sample: blood. The rearrangement joins TRBV6-6 to TRBJ1-5; D might be TRBD1 (5 bases). The origin of this receptor is a woman aged 18-29 years in good health. This CDR3 is CATQRGVINQPQHF. The CDR3 DNA is TGTGCCACCCAGCGGGGGGTAATCAATCAGCCCCAGCATTTT.